The 2 T cell receptor beta chains in this list originate from one sample, sequenced in a study of regulatory T cells in long-lasting Graves disease. Time point noted: newly diagnosed GD, antithyroid drugs for less than 3 months. With RNA extracted from PBMCs as input, the TCR library was made. Building of the TCR beta libraries involved iRepertoire HTBI primers and Arm-PCR of CDR3 regions. MiXCR, run by TCRdb on the multiplex PCR reads, gives a single entry per CDR3 protein. The sample consists of 600,000 to 650,000 distinct CDR3 sequences, approximately 15% of them appearing once. These data are also associated with another study on T cells in Graves' hyperthyroidism and ophthalmopathy.

Sequencing was performed on peripheral blood mononuclear cells (PBMCs), taken at new diagnosis, from a patient treated with antithyroid drugs. The source of these receptors is a woman in her twenties or thirties with Graves disease.

V is TRBV7-9 and J is TRBJ2-5; TRBD2 is a possible D gene (5 bases). The V gene's germline CDR1 is SEHNR and CDR2 FQNEAQ (reference sequence). This CDR3 is built from 15 residues. V dropped 2 bases and J dropped 2 bases, with 12 bases sitting between them. The CDR3 spells CASSLPSDFQETQYF. For the CDR3, the DNA is TGTGCCAGCAGCTTACCTTCGGACTTTCAAGAGACCCAGTACTTC. The full variable domain, its missing parts supplied by reference TRBV7-9 and TRBJ2-5, is DTGVSQNPRHKITKRGQNVTFRCDPISEHNRLYWYRQTLGQGPEFLTYFQNEAQLEKSRLLSDRFSAERPKGSFSTLEIQRTEQGDSAMYLCASSLPSDFQETQYFGPGTRLLVL.

This clonotype was picked up many times. The chain carries TRBV2 and TRBJ1-6; TRBD1 matches 8 bases. J gave up 7 bases and V 1 base, and 3 bases lay outside the gene matches. Germline lookup yields CDR1 SNHLY and CDR2 FYNNEI. This CDR3 spans 15 amino acids. CDR3 residues: CASSEVTGGNSPLHF. CDR3 bases: TGTGCCAGCAGTGAAGTCACAGGGGGGAATTCACCCCTCCACTTT.